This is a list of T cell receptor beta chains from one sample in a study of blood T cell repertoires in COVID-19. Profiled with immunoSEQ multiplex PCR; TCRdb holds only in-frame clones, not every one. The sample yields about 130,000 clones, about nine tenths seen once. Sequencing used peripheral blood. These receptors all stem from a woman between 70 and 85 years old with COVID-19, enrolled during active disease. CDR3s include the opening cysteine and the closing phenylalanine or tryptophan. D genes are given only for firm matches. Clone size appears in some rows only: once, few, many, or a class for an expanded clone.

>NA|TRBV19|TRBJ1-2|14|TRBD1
CASSRGQGRYGYTF
TGTGCCAGTAGTAGGGGACAGGGTCGGTATGGCTACACCTTC
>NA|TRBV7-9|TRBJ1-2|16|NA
CASSSTRDRFVGGYTF
TGTGCCAGCAGCTCTACCCGCGACAGGTTTGTGGGAGGCTACACCTTC
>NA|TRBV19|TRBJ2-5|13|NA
CARDERYQETQYF
TGTGCCAGGGATGAGAGGTACCAAGAGACCCAGTACTTC
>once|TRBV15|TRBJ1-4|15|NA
CATSRDHGENEKLFF
TGTGCCACCAGCAGAGATCACGGGGAGAATGAAAAACTGTTTTTT
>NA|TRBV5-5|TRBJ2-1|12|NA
CASSFTGNEQFF
TGTGCCAGCAGCTTCACGGGCAATGAGCAGTTCTTC
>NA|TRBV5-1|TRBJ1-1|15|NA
CASSYNGHPLTEAFF
TGCGCCAGCAGCTACAACGGACACCCCCTTACTGAAGCTTTCTTT
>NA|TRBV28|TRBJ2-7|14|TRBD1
CASMIRDRGYEQYF
TGTGCCAGCATGATCCGGGACAGGGGCTACGAGCAGTACTTC
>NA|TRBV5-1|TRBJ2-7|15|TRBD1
CASSMGTGAVREQYF
TGCGCCAGCAGCATGGGGACAGGGGCGGTGCGAGAGCAGTACTTC
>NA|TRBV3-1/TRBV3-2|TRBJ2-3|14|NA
CASSQSHTADTQYF
TGTGCCAGCAGCCAAAGCCATACCGCAGATACGCAGTATTTT
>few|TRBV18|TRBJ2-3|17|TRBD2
CASSHYLAGGRTDTQYF
TGTGCCAGCTCGCATTATCTAGCGGGGGGTCGGACAGATACGCAGTATTTT
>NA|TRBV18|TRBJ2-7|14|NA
CASSPPVGDYEQYF
TGTGCCAGCTCACCACCTGTCGGGGACTACGAGCAGTACTTC
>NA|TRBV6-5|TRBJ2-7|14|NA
CASSSGRSHYEQYF
TGTGCCAGCAGTTCAGGGCGATCCCACTACGAGCAGTACTTC
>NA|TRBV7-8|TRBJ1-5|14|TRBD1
CASSPGQVNQPQHF
TGTGCCAGCAGCCCGGGACAGGTCAATCAGCCCCAGCATTTT
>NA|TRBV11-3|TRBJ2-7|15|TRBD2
CASSLGGGTNYEQYF
TGTGCCAGCAGCTTAGGCGGGGGGACAAACTACGAGCAGTACTTC
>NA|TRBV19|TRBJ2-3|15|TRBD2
CASSIVRGVTDTQYF
TGTGCCAGTAGTATTGTGCGGGGGGTCACAGATACGCAGTATTTT
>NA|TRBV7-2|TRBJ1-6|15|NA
CASSLFAGEGSPLHF
TGTGCCAGCAGCTTATTTGCGGGGGAGGGTTCACCCCTCCACTTT
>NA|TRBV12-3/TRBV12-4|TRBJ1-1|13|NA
CASSGDMNTEAFF
TGTGCCAGCAGCGGGGATATGAACACTGAAGCTTTCTTT
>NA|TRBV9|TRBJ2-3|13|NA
CASSVGRADTQYF
TGTGCCAGCAGCGTAGGGCGGGCAGATACGCAGTATTTT
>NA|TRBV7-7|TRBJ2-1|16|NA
CASSPISQGPYNEQFF
TGTGCCAGCAGCCCTATATCCCAGGGGCCTTACAATGAGCAGTTCTTC
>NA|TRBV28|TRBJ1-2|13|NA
CASRWHGGGGYTF
TGTGCCAGCAGGTGGCACGGGGGAGGTGGCTACACCTTC
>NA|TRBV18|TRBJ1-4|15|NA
CASSPPSGVNEKLFF
TGTGCCAGCTCACCACCATCCGGGGTTAATGAAAAACTGTTTTTT
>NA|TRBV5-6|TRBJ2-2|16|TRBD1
CASSLARGPDTGELFF
TGTGCCAGCAGCTTGGCAAGGGGGCCTGACACCGGGGAGCTGTTTTTT
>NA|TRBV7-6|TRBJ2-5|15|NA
CASSFRQLGQETQYF
TGTGCCAGCAGCTTTCGACAGCTTGGTCAAGAGACCCAGTACTTC
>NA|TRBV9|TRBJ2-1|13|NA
CASSLQGRDEQFF
TGTGCCAGCAGCCTCCAGGGTAGGGATGAGCAGTTCTTC
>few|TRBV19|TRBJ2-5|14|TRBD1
CASQPWDSQETQYF
TGTGCCAGCCAACCTTGGGACAGCCAAGAGACCCAGTACTTC
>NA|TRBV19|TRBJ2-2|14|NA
CASSIRGRTGELFF
TGTGCCAGTAGTATAAGGGGTCGGACCGGGGAGCTGTTTTTT
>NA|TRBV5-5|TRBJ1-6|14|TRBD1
CASSFPGQGSPLHF
TGTGCCAGCAGCTTCCCGGGACAGGGTTCACCCCTCCACTTT
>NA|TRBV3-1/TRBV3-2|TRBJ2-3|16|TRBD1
CASSQDRGGIADTQYF
TGTGCCAGCAGCCAAGATCGAGGGGGCATCGCAGATACGCAGTATTTT
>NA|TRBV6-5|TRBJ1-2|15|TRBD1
CASSYFTGTTGGYTF
TGTGCCAGCAGTTACTTTACAGGGACGACAGGGGGCTACACCTTC
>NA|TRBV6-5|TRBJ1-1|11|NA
CASSSYTEAFF
TGTGCCAGCAGTTCATACACTGAAGCTTTCTTT
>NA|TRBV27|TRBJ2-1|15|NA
CASSLGVGKGNEQFF
TGTGCCAGCAGTTTAGGAGTAGGAAAGGGGAATGAGCAGTTCTTC
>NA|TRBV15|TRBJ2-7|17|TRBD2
CATSRELAGGSSYEQYF
TGTGCCACCAGCAGAGAACTAGCGGGGGGGAGCTCCTACGAGCAGTACTTC
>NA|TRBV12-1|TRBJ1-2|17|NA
CASSLGTGDTRFYGYTF
TGTGCCAGCAGCTTGGGGACAGGGGACACCCGCTTCTATGGCTACACCTTC
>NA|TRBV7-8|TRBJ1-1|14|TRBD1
CASSLTGGNTEAFF
TGTGCCAGCAGCTTAACAGGGGGGAACACTGAAGCTTTCTTT
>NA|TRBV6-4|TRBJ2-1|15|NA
CASSDSDRDYNEQFF
TGTGCCAGCAGTGACTCGGACAGAGATTACAATGAGCAGTTCTTC
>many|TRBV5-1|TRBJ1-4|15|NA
CASSSTGYTNEKLFF
TGCGCCAGCAGCTCCACAGGGTATACTAATGAAAAACTGTTTTTT
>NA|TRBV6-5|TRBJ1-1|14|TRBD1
CASTKTGLTTEAFF
TGTGCCAGCACCAAGACAGGGTTGACCACTGAAGCTTTCTTT
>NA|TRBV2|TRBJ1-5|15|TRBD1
CASSGTGVFNQPQHF
TGTGCCAGCAGTGGGACAGGCGTCTTCAATCAGCCCCAGCATTTT
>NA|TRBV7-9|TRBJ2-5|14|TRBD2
CASSFSGGRETQYF
TGTGCCAGCAGCTTTAGCGGGGGGCGGGAGACCCAGTACTTC
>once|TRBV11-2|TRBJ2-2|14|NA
CASSSRFDTGELFF
TGTGCCAGCAGCTCCCGGTTCGACACCGGGGAGCTGTTTTTT
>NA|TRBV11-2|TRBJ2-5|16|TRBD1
CASSLRDRGGPETQYF
TGTGCCAGCAGCTTAAGGGACAGGGGAGGTCCGGAGACCCAGTACTTC
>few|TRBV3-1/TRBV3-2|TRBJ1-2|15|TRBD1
CASSQGTGGVRGYTF
TGTGCCAGCAGCCAGGGGACAGGGGGCGTCCGCGGCTACACCTTC
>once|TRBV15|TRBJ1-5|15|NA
CATSRDLLSNQPQHF
TGTGCCACCAGCAGAGATCTTCTCTCCAATCAGCCCCAGCATTTT
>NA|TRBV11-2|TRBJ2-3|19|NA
CASSLGRRAGALSTDTQYF
TGTGCCAGCAGCTTAGGAAGGCGGGCAGGCGCTCTTAGCACAGATACGCAGTATTTT
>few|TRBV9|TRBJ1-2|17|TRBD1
CASSALGQGANSGGYTF
TGTGCCAGCAGCGCCCTAGGACAGGGGGCGAACTCAGGTGGCTACACCTTC
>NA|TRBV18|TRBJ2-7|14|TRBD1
CASSQGTGTYEQYF
TGTGCCAGCTCTCAAGGGACAGGTACCTACGAGCAGTACTTC
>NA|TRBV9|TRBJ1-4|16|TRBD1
CASSTATTGGAGKLFF
TGTGCCAGCAGCACCGCGACGACAGGGGGCGCGGGAAAACTGTTTTTT
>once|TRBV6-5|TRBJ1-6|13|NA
CASRGIPGSPLHF
TGTGCCAGCCGGGGAATCCCCGGCTCACCCCTCCACTTT
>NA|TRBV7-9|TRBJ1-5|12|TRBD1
CASQGDNQPQHF
TGTGCCAGCCAGGGGGACAATCAGCCCCAGCATTTT
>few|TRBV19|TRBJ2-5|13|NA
CASRTRQKETQYF
TGTGCCAGTAGGACCAGACAGAAGGAGACCCAGTACTTC
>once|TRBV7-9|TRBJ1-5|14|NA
CASSLDFGDQPQHF
TGTGCCAGCAGCTTAGATTTCGGGGATCAGCCCCAGCATTTT
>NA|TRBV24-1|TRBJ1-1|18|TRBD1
CATSELKGQGWVNTEAFF
TGTGCCACCAGTGAACTAAAAGGACAGGGATGGGTGAACACTGAAGCTTTCTTT
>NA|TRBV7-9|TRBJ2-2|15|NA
CASSLGRGDTGELFF
TGTGCCAGCAGCTTAGGCAGGGGAGACACCGGGGAGCTGTTTTTT
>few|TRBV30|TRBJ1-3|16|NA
CAWSRGTHLSGNTIYF
TGTGCCTGGAGTAGGGGTACCCACCTCTCTGGAAACACCATATATTTT
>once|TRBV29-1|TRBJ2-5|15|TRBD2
CSVDDGSGGAETQYF
TGCAGCGTCGACGACGGGAGCGGGGGTGCGGAGACCCAGTACTTC
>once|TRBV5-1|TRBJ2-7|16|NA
CASSLGTGYISYEQYF
TGCGCCAGCAGCTTGGGAACAGGGTATATCTCCTACGAGCAGTACTTC
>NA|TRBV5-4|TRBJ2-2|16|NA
CASSLSGGRGTGELFF
TGTGCCAGCAGCTTATCCGGGGGGCGGGGTACCGGGGAGCTGTTTTTT
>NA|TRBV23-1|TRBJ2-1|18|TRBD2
CASSHPGTSGSSYNEQFF
TGCGCCAGCAGTCACCCCGGGACTAGCGGGAGCTCCTACAATGAGCAGTTCTTC
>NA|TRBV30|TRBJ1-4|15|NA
CAWAGQITTNEKLFF
TGTGCCTGGGCGGGACAAATTACAACTAATGAAAAACTGTTTTTT
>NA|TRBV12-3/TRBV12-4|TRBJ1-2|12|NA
CASAGRGDGYTF
TGTGCCAGCGCGGGACGTGGGGATGGCTACACCTTC